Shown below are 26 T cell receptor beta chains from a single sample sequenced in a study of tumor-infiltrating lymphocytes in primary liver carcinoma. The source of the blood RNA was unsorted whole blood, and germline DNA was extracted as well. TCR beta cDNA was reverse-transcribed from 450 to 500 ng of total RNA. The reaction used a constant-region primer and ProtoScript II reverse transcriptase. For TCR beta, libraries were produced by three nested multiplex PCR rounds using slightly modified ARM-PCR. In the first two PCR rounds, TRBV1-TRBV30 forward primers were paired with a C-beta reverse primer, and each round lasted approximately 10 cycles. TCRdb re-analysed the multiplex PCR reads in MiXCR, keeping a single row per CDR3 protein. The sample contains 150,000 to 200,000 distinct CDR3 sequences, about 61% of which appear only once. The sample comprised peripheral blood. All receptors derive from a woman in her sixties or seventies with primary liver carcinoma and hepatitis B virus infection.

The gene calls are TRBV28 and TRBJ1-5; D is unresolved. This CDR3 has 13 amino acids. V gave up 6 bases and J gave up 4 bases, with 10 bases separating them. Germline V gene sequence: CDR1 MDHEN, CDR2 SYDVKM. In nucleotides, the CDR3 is TGTGCCAGCAGGTCCCCTCCAAATCAGCCCCAGCATTTT. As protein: CASRSPPNQPQHF.

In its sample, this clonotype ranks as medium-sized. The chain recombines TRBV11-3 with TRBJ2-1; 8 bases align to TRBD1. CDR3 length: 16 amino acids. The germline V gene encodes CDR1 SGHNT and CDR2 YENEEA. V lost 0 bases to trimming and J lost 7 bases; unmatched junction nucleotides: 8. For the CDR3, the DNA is TGTGCCAGCAGCTTAGATGGGCAGGGGGCTCGGAATGAGCAGTTCTTC. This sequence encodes CASSLDGQGARNEQFF.

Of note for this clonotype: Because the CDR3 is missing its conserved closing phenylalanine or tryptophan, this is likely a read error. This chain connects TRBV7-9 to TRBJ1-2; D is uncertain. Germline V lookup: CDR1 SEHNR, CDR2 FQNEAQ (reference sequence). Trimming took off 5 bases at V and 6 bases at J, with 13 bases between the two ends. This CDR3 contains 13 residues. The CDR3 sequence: CASSPLRVHGYTL. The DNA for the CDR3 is TGTGCCAGCAGCCCGCTGAGGGTTCATGGCTACACCCTC.

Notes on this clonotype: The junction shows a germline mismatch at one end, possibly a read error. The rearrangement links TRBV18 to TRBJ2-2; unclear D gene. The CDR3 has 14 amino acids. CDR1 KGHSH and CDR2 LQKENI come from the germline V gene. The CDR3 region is CASSPRGWTEELFF. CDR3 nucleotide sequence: TGTGCCAGCTCACCACGGGGATGGACCGAGGAGCTGTTTTTT. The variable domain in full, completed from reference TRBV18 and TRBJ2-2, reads NAGVMQNPRHLVRRRGQEARLRCSPMKGHSHVYWYRQLPEEGLKFMVYLQKENIIDESGMPKERFSAEFPKEGPSILRIQQVVRGDSAAYFCASSPRGWTEELFFGEGSRLTVL.

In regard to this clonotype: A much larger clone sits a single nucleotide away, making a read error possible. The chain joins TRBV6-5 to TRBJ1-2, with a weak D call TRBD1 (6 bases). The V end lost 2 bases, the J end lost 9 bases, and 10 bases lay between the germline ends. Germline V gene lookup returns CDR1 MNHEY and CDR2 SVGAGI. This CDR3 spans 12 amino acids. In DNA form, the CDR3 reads TGTGCCAGCAGTTACATTGGGGGCAGCTACACCTTC. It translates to CASSYIGGSYTF.

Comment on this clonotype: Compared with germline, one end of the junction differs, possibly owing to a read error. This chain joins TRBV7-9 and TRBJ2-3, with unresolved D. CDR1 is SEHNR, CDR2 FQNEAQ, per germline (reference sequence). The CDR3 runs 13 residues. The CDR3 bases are TGTACCAGCAGCCCGACGTTCACAGATACGCAGTATTTT. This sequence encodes CTSSPTFTDTQYF.

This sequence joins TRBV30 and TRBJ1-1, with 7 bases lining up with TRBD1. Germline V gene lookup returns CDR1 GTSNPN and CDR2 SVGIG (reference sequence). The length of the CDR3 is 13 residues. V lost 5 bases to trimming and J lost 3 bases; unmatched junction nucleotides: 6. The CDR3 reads CAWGIGTDTEAFF. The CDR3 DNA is TGTGCCTGGGGTATAGGGACAGACACTGAAGCTTTCTTT.

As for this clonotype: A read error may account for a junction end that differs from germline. The CDR3 loop reads CASSETGGQETKYF. CDR3 bases: TGTGCCAGTTCCGAGACAGGGGGGCAAGAGACCAAGTACTTC. The rearrangement uses TRBV6-6 and TRBJ2-5, with 9 bases identical to TRBD1. CDR3 size: 14 residues. The V gene's germline CDR1 is MNHNY and CDR2 SVGAGI (reference sequence).

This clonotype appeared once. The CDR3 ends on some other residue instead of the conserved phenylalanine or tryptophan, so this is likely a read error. Here the CDR3 reads CASTFGLAESYEQYL. CDR3 coding DNA: TGTGCCAGCACCTTCGGACTAGCGGAGTCCTACGAGCAGTACTTA. The chain has TRBV11-2 and TRBJ2-7, with 10 bases fitting TRBD2. Looked up from germline, CDR1 is SGHAT and CDR2 is FQNNGV. The junction had 7 bases not matched to a gene; V was cut back by 7 bases and J by 1 base. The CDR3 extends over 15 amino acids.

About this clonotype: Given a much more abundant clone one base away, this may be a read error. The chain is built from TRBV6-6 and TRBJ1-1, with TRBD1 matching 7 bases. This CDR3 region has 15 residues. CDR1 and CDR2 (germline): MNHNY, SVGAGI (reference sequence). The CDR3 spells CANSYSRGQNTEAFF. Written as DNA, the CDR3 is TGTGCCAACAGTTACTCAAGGGGGCAGAACACTGAAGCTTTCTTT.

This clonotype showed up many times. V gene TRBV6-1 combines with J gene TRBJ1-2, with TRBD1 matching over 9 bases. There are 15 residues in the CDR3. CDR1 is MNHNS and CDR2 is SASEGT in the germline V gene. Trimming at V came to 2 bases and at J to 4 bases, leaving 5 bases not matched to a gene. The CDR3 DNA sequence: TGTGCCAGCAGTGAATTCGGGACAGGGATCTATGGCTACACCTTC. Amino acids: CASSEFGTGIYGYTF.

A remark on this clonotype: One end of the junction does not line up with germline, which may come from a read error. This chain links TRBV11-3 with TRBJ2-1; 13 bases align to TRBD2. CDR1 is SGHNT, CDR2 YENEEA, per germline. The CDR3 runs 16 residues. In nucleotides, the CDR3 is TGTGCCAGCACCCCCGGGACTAGCGGGACCTACAATGAGCATTTCTTT. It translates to CASTPGTSGTYNEHFF.

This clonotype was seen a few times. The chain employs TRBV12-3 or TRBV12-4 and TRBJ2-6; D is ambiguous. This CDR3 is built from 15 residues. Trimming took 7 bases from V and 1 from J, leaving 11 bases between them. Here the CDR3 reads CASTPFGSGANVLTF. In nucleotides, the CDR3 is TGTGCCAGCACCCCTTTCGGGTCTGGGGCCAACGTCCTGACTTTC.

CDR3 in amino acids: CATSDEKTSGSRNEQFF. CDR3 DNA sequence: TGTGCCACCAGTGATGAAAAGACTAGCGGGAGTCGCAATGAGCAGTTCTTC. The chain employs TRBV24-1 and TRBJ2-1; 12 nucleotides match TRBD2. The CDR3 runs to 17 residues. V lost 3 bases and J lost 6; bases outside the gene matches: 8. CDR1 and CDR2 from the germline V gene are KGHDR and SFDVKD.

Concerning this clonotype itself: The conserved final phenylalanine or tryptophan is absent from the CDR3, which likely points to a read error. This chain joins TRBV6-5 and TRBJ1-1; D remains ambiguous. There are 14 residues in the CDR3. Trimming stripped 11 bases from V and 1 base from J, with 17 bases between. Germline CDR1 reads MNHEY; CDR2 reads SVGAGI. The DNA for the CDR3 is TGTGCCGGCACCCCAGTGGGGTCGAACACTGAAGCTTTCTCT. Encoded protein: CAGTPVGSNTEAFS.

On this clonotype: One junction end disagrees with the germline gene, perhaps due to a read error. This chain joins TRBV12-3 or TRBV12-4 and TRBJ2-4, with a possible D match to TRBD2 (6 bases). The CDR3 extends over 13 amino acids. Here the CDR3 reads CASSLSGEGIQYF. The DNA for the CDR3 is TGTGCCAGCAGTTTATCGGGAGAAGGCATTCAATACTTC.

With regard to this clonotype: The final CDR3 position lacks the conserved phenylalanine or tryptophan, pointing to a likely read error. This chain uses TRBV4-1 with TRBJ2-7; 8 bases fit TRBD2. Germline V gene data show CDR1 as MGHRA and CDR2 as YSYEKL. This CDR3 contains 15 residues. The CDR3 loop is CASSSSPAGGYEQYL. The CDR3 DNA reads TGTGCCAGCAGTTCCAGCCCGGCGGGAGGATACGAGCAGTACTTA.

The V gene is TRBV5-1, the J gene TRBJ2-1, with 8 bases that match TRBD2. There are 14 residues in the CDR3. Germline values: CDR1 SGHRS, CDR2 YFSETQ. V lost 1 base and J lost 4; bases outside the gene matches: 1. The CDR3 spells CASSLTSGYNEQFF. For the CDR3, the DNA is TGCGCCAGCAGCTTGACTAGCGGATACAATGAGCAGTTCTTC.

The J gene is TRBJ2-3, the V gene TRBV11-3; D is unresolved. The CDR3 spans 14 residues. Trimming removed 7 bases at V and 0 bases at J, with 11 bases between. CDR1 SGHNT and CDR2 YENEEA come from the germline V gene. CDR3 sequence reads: CASNFQTSTDTQYF. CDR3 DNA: TGTGCCAGCAACTTTCAGACTAGCACAGATACGCAGTATTTT.

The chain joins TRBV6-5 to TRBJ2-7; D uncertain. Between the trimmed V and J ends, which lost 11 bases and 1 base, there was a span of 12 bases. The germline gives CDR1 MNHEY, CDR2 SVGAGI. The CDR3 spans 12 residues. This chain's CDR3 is CAARAGSYEQYF. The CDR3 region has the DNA TGTGCCGCCCGTGCCGGATCCTACGAGCAGTACTTC.

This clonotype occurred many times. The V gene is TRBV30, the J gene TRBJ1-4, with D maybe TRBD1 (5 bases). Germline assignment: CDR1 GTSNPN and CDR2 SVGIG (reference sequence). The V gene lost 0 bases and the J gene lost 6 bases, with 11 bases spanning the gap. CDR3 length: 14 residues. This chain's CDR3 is CAWSVLGTHEKLFF. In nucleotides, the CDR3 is TGTGCCTGGAGTGTACTTGGGACCCATGAAAAACTGTTTTTT.

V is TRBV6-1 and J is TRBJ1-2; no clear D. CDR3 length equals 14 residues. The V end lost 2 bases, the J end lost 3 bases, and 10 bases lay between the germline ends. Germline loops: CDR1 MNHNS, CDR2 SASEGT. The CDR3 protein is CASSEWVDDYGYTF. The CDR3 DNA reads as TGTGCCAGCAGTGAATGGGTAGATGACTATGGCTACACCTTC.

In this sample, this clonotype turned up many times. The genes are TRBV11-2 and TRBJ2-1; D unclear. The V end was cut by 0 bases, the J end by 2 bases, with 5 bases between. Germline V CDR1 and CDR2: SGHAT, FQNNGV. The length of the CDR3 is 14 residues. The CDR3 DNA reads TGTGCCAGCAGCTTAGACCATACCTACAATGAGCAGTTCTTC. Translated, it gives CASSLDHTYNEQFF.

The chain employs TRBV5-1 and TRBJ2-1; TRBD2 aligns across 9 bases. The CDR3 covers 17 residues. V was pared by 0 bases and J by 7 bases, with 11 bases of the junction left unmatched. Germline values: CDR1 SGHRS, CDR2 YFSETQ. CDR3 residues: CASSLERSGSAANEQFF. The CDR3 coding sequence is TGCGCCAGCAGCTTGGAGCGTAGCGGGAGCGCGGCGAATGAGCAGTTCTTC.

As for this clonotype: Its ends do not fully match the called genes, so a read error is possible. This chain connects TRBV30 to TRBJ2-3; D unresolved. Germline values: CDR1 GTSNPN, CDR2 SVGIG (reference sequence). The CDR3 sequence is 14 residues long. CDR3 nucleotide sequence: TGTGCCTGGAACAAGATTAACCCCACAGATGCGCAGTATTTT. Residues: CAWNKINPTDAQYF.

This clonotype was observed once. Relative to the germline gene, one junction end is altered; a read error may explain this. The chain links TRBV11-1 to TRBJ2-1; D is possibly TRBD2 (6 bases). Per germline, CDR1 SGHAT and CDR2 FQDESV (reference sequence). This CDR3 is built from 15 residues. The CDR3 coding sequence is TGTGCCAGCAGCTTGGGGAGGACGACCTACAATGAGCAGTTATTC. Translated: CASSLGRTTYNEQLF.